This T cell receptor beta chain was found in a study of T-cell reconstitution after alpha-beta-depleted transplantation in children. General study results and limits: As was reported, about two months after transplant, alpha-beta T cells came from several hundred expanded graft clones. From newly produced T cells came most of the T-cell counts and diversity one year after transplant.

This clonotype was counted at least ten times. The antigen is undetermined. Unique molecular identifiers featured in how the TCRbeta library was prepared. TCRdb processed the PCR reads anew with MiXCR; each CDR3 protein has one entry. The sample contains hundreds of thousands of distinct CDR3 sequences, roughly 8.2% of which appear only once. V dropped 2 bases and J dropped 6 bases, with 11 bases sitting between them. CDR3 length: 12 amino acids. Germline values: CDR1 DFQATT, CDR2 SNEGSKA (reference sequence). The sequenced sample was peripheral blood, obtained 360 days after TCRalphabeta/CD19-depleted stem cell transplant. This chain connects TRBV20-1 to TRBJ2-7; a possible D gene is TRBD1 (5 bases). The receptor was derived from a female patient between 2 and 10 years old who had a stem cell transplant for Fanconi anemia, so the T cells may come from the graft donor. The CDR3 loop reads CSARQGRAEQYF. DNA of the CDR3: TGCAGTGCTAGACAGGGTCGGGCCGAGCAGTACTTC.